A single sample is the source of the 16 T cell receptor beta chains below, sequenced in a study of blood T cell repertoires in COVID-19. Profiling relied on immunoSEQ multiplex PCR, and the TCRdb table lists in-frame clones only, not all of them. In the table there are about 170,000 clones, 70% to 90% of which are singletons. The sample consisted of peripheral blood. These receptors were collected from a man aged 45-65 years who had recovered from COVID-19.

This clone was counted only a few times. The rearrangement uses TRBV24-1 and TRBJ1-5; a possible D gene is TRBD1 (5 bases). Trimming took off 9 bases at V and 11 bases at J, with 7 bases between the two ends. Per the germline V gene, CDR1 is KGHDR and CDR2 is SFDVKD. The CDR3 has 9 residues. Here the CDR3 DNA reads TGTGCCACCGGCAGGGCCCAGCATTTT. As protein: CATGRAQHF.

J is TRBJ1-3 and V is TRBV6-5; 8 nucleotides agree with TRBD1. CDR1 MNHEY and CDR2 SVGAGI come from the germline V gene. Trimming cost V 7 bases and J 3 bases; bases outside gene matches: 5. This CDR3 contains 14 residues. CDR3 coding DNA: TGTGCCAGCACGCAGGGGGCGGGTGGAAACACCATATATTTT. Protein sequence: CASTQGAGGNTIYF.

The chain combines TRBV29-1 with TRBJ2-7; 7 bases align to TRBD1. CDR1 is SQVTM and CDR2 is ANQGSEA in the germline V gene. Unmatched junction bases numbered 12, after V lost 5 bases and J lost 2 bases. The CDR3 contains 15 residues. CDR3 sequence: CSVYTGEVRTYEQYF. CDR3 nucleotides: TGCAGCGTTTATACAGGGGAAGTTAGGACCTACGAGCAGTACTTC.

This chain joins TRBV7-3 and TRBJ2-5, with TRBD2 identical over 8 bases. Germline V lookup: CDR1 SGHTA, CDR2 FQGTGA. J was trimmed by 5 bases and V by 4 bases; bases with no gene match: 3. CDR3 length equals 13 residues. The chain's CDR3 is CASSSSSGETQYF. The CDR3 nucleotides are TGTGCCAGCAGCTCCTCTAGCGGGGAGACCCAGTACTTC.

The chain combines TRBV29-1 with TRBJ2-1, with D uncertain. The CDR3 has 12 residues. Trimming removed 0 bases from V and 8 bases from J, with 8 bases in between. Germline-derived CDR1 and CDR2 are SQVTM and ANQGSEA. The CDR3 region has the DNA TGCAGCGTTGAAGACCGAACTTATGAGCAGTTCTTC. This translates into CSVEDRTYEQFF.

The V call is TRBV5-5, the J call TRBJ1-2; unclear D gene. CDR3 length: 15 residues. Germline values: CDR1 SGHKS, CDR2 YYEKEE (reference sequence). V lost 4 bases, J lost 4 bases, and 17 bases lay in between. CDR3 in DNA: TGTGCCAGCAGCCATACGAATAGGGAGAGCTATGGCTACACCTTC. Amino acids: CASSHTNRESYGYTF.

The chain is built from TRBV18 and TRBJ2-5, with 7 bases lining up with TRBD1. The V and J ends lost 4 bases and 4 bases, in that order; junction bases with no gene match: 6. The CDR3 runs 14 residues. CDR1 and CDR2 from the germline V gene are KGHSH and LQKENI. CDR3 in DNA: TGTGCCAGCTCACGAGGATCAGGGGGAGAGACCCAGTACTTC. Translated: CASSRGSGGETQYF.

The chain combines TRBV18 with TRBJ1-4; D may be TRBD1 (5 bases). The CDR3 sequence is 15 residues long. V gave up 3 bases and J gave up 7 bases, with 15 bases separating them. Germline V gene data show CDR1 as KGHSH and CDR2 as LQKENI. In DNA form, the CDR3 reads TGTGCCAGCTCACCCCAAGTCGGGGGTAGTGAAAAACTGTTTTTT. Residues: CASSPQVGGSEKLFF.

This clone was counted once. V usage is TRBV7-2 and J usage is TRBJ1-6; maybe TRBD1 (6 bases). The V end lost 5 bases, the J end lost 6 bases, and 8 bases lay between the germline ends. There are 13 residues in the CDR3. Germline CDR1 reads SGHTA; CDR2 reads FQGNSA. The CDR3 loop reads CASSVDSNSPLHF. CDR3 in DNA: TGTGCCAGCAGCGTGGACAGTAATTCACCCCTCCACTTT.

The chain employs TRBV27 and TRBJ2-2, with TRBD2 identical over 7 bases. V shed 4 bases, J shed 5 bases, and the junction held 1 base outside the gene matches. This CDR3 spans 13 amino acids. Germline values: CDR1 MNHEY, CDR2 SMNVEV (reference sequence). The CDR3 DNA reads as TGTGCCAGCAGTTGGGGGGGTACCGGGGAGCTGTTTTTT. Protein product: CASSWGGTGELFF.

The V and J genes are TRBV6-2 or TRBV6-3 and TRBJ2-5; D uncertain. Germline V lookup: CDR1 MNHEY, CDR2 SVGEGT. This CDR3 has 12 amino acids. V was pared by 7 bases and J by 4 bases, with 10 bases between. The CDR3 sequence is CASTPSGETQYF. The CDR3 bases are TGTGCCAGCACCCCATCGGGAGAGACCCAGTACTTC.

As to this clone: Within the sample, other DNA sequences also encode this same CDR3. The chain employs TRBV9 and TRBJ2-1; D perhaps matches TRBD2 (6 bases). This CDR3 spans 14 amino acids. V lost 2 bases, J lost 2 bases, and 8 bases lay in between. CDR1 SGDLS and CDR2 YYNGEE come from the germline V gene. The CDR3 is CASSVGGTYNEQFF. In DNA, the CDR3 is TGTGCCAGCAGCGTGGGGGGAACCTACAATGAGCAGTTCTTC.

The chain recombines TRBV6-5 with TRBJ2-7; no clear D gene. Germline values: CDR1 MNHEY, CDR2 SVGAGI. Trimming removed 6 bases at V and 2 bases at J, with 5 bases between. The CDR3 loop spans 11 amino acids. The chain's CDR3 is CASRGTYEQYF. For the CDR3, the DNA is TGTGCCAGCAGGGGCACCTACGAGCAGTACTTC.

V gene TRBV7-2 combines with J gene TRBJ2-3; a weak D match, TRBD1 (6 bases). CDR1 is SGHTA and CDR2 is FQGNSA in the germline V gene. Trimming shortened V by 3 bases and J by 3 bases, and 13 bases separated the two germline ends. The CDR3 totals 15 residues. The CDR3 DNA sequence: TGTGCCAGCAGCTTCCGGGACAAGGGGACAGATACGCAGTATTTT. It is translated as CASSFRDKGTDTQYF.

The V call is TRBV5-8, the J call TRBJ2-4; 9 bases line up with TRBD1. Trimming removed 7 bases from V and 5 bases from J; junction bases left unmatched: 10. This CDR3 has 15 residues. Germline CDR1 SGHTS, CDR2 YDEGEE. CDR3: CASPSTGGLQNIQYF. The DNA for the CDR3 is TGTGCCAGCCCTTCGACAGGGGGGCTCCAAAACATTCAGTACTTC.

The chain is built from TRBV5-4 and TRBJ2-3; 12 nucleotides align to TRBD2. The CDR3 consists of 17 residues. The germline V gene has CDR1 SGHNT and CDR2 YYREEE (reference sequence). After removal of 3 bases from V and 6 bases from J, the junction contained 11 bases not matched to a gene. This chain's CDR3 is CASSSGTSGRVRDTQYF. The CDR3 region has the DNA TGTGCCAGCAGCTCGGGGACTAGCGGGCGGGTTAGGGATACGCAGTATTTT.